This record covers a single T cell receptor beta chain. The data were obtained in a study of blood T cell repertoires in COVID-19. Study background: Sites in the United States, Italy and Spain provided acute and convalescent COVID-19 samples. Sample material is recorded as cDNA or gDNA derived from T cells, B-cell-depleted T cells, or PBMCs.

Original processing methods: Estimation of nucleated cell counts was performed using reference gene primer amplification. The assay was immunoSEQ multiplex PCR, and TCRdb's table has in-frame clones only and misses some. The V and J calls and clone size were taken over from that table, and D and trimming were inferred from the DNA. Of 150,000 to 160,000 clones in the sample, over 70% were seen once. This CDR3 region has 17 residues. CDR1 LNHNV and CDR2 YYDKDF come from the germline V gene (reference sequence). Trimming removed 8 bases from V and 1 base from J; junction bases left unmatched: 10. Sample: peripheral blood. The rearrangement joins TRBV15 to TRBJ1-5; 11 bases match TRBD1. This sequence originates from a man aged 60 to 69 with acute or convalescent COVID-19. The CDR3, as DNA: TGTGCCACCCGCGAGGGGACAGGGGGTAGGAGCAATCAGCCCCAGCATTTT. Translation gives CATREGTGGRSNQPQHF.